These 27 T cell receptor beta chains were sequenced from one sample in a study of identical twins. TCRdb re-derived calls from the 5' RACE reads in MiXCR, one entry per CDR3 protein. The sample lists hundreds of thousands of distinct CDR3 sequences, 20% to 25% occurring once. The same sample was also used in a study of T cells expressing NK-cell markers.

Sequences were obtained from PBMCs. Receptor source: a woman under 30 in good health.

In this sample, this clonotype turned up a few times. The CDR3 DNA is TGTGCCAGCGAAAACTATGGGCCACAAGAGACCCAGTACTTC. The encoded protein is CASENYGPQETQYF. J is TRBJ2-5 and V is TRBV11-2; unclear D gene. From germline, CDR1 is SGHAT and CDR2 FQNNGV. The V end was cut by 8 bases, the J end by 2 bases, with 15 bases between. CDR3 length: 14 amino acids. Together with reference TRBV11-2 and TRBJ2-5, the CDR3 gives the full variable domain: EAGVAQSPRYKIIEKRQSVAFWCNPISGHATLYWYQQILGQGPKLLIQFQNNGVVDDSQLPKDRFSAERLKGVDSTLKIQPAKLEDSAVYLCASENYGPQETQYFGPGTRLLVL.

This clonotype was counted only a few times. The chain has TRBV27 and TRBJ1-2; no clear D gene. Germline values: CDR1 MNHEY, CDR2 SMNVEV (reference sequence). The CDR3 totals 14 residues. V lost 4 bases and J 4 bases, leaving 13 bases between the germline ends. CDR3 sequence reads: CASSSVRGPYGYTF. The CDR3 region has the DNA TGTGCCAGCAGTTCCGTCCGAGGGCCCTATGGCTACACCTTC.

This clonotype was found many times. This chain uses TRBV20-1 with TRBJ2-7; TRBD1 might be the D (6 bases). Trimming pared 3 bases from V and 7 bases from J, leaving 16 bases between. Germline assignment: CDR1 DFQATT and CDR2 SNEGSKA (reference sequence). CDR3 length equals 13 residues. The CDR3 region has the DNA TGCAGTGCTAGTGGTGACAGGAAAAGGGAGCAGTACTTC. Translation: CSASGDRKREQYF.

A few counts support this clonotype. The chain combines TRBV6-6 with TRBJ2-7; D unresolved. Germline V gene sequence: CDR1 MNHNY, CDR2 SVGAGI (reference sequence). The CDR3 loop spans 13 amino acids. V was cut by 6 bases and J by 3 bases, with 12 bases left in between. CDR3 DNA sequence: TGTGCCAGCAGGCGACTGGATATCTACGAGCAGTACTTC. This gives the protein CASRRLDIYEQYF.

The V gene is TRBV5-6, the J gene TRBJ2-3; D possibly uses TRBD1 or TRBD2 (6 bases each). The CDR3 runs to 16 residues. Germline CDR1 reads SGHDT; CDR2 reads YYEEEE. Trimming pared 2 bases from V and 6 bases from J, leaving 19 bases between. CDR3 amino acids: CASSLRGALIRDTQYF. In DNA form, the CDR3 reads TGTGCCAGCAGCTTAAGGGGGGCCCTCATCAGGGATACGCAGTATTTT.

This clonotype turned up a few times. This chain uses TRBV5-5 with TRBJ2-3; D uncertain. Per the germline V gene, CDR1 is SGHKS and CDR2 is YYEKEE (reference sequence). Trimming cost V 0 bases and J 2 bases, with 10 bases left between them. The CDR3 contains 15 residues. Here the CDR3 DNA reads TGTGCCAGCAGCTTGGTAGGGTACGACACAGATACGCAGTATTTT. The encoded protein is CASSLVGYDTDTQYF. The full variable domain, in which reference TRBV5-5 and TRBJ2-3 provide the parts outside the CDR3, is DAGVTQSPTHLIKTRGQQVTLRCSPISGHKSVSWYQQVLGQGPQFIFQYYEKEERGRGNFPDRFSARQFPNYSSELNVNALLLGDSALYLCASSLVGYDTDTQYFGPGTRLTVL.

This rearrangement joins TRBV7-9 to TRBJ2-7; 7 nucleotides agree with TRBD1. Unmatched junction bases numbered 7, after V lost 6 bases and J lost 5 bases. The CDR3 length is 13 residues. Germline CDR1 SEHNR, CDR2 FQNEAQ (reference sequence). For the CDR3, the DNA is TGTGCCAGCAGTATGACAGGGTTGAACGAGCAGTACTTC. It is translated as CASSMTGLNEQYF.

This clonotype was counted a few times. V usage is TRBV6-1 and J usage is TRBJ2-7, with 7 positions matching TRBD2. Unmatched junction bases numbered 7, after V lost 8 bases and J lost 3 bases. The CDR3 has 13 residues. Germline V gene data show CDR1 as MNHNS and CDR2 as SASEGT. The CDR3 DNA sequence: TGTGCCAGCGGGGAGGGCAGATTCTACGAGCAGTACTTC. It codes for CASGEGRFYEQYF.

The chain uses TRBV5-4 and TRBJ2-1; D might be TRBD2 (6 bases). Per germline, CDR1 SGHNT and CDR2 YYREEE (reference sequence). With 2 bases removed from V and 10 bases from J, the gap between germline ends came to 10 bases. The CDR3 covers 12 residues. CDR3 sequence reads: CASSLGREEQFF. The CDR3 DNA reads TGTGCCAGCAGCTTAGGGCGGGAAGAGCAGTTCTTC. Using reference TRBV5-4 and TRBJ2-1 for the parts outside the CDR3, the full variable domain is ETGVTQSPTHLIKTRGQQVTLRCSSQSGHNTVSWYQQALGQGPQFIFQYYREEENGRGNFPPRFSGLQFPNYSSELNVNALELDDSALYLCASSLGREEQFFGPGTRLTVL.

This chain connects TRBV27 to TRBJ2-1; 12 positions agree with TRBD2. V shed 6 bases and J 6 bases; nucleotides not matched to a gene: 3. Germline V gives CDR1 MNHEY, CDR2 SMNVEV (reference sequence). The CDR3 consists of 14 residues. CDR3 residues: CASRTSGSLNEQFF. The CDR3 DNA follows: TGTGCCAGCAGGACTAGCGGGAGTCTCAATGAGCAGTTCTTC.

This clonotype was found a few times. This CDR3 reads CASSQDRGIYGYTF. In nucleotides, the CDR3 is TGTGCCAGCAGCCAAGACAGGGGGATCTATGGCTACACCTTC. This chain joins TRBV12-3 or TRBV12-4 and TRBJ1-2, with 9 bases identical to TRBD1. Trimming at V came to 6 bases and at J to 4 bases, leaving 6 bases not matched to a gene. The CDR3 is 14 amino acids.

This clonotype was found a few times. The chain is built from TRBV29-1 and TRBJ2-1; 8 bases are shared with TRBD1. Germline V gives CDR1 SQVTM, CDR2 ANQGSEA. The ends lost 7 bases at V and 4 bases at J; junction bases unmatched: 9. This CDR3 spans 14 amino acids. CDR3 residues: CSADRGVAYNEQFF. CDR3 sequence (DNA): TGCAGCGCTGACAGGGGAGTGGCATACAATGAGCAGTTCTTC.

As regards this clonotype: Relative to the germline gene, one junction end is altered; a read error may explain this. V and J are TRBV27 and TRBJ2-3, with TRBD2 matching over 7 bases. Germline values: CDR1 MNHEY, CDR2 SMNVEV (reference sequence). CDR3 size: 18 residues. The CDR3 loop reads CASSLSIRLAVSTGTQYF. CDR3 DNA sequence: TGTGCCAGCAGTTTATCGATTCGGCTAGCGGTTAGCACAGGTACGCAGTATTTT.

The chain recombines TRBV7-9 with TRBJ2-7; 14 positions match TRBD2. Germline V gene sequence: CDR1 SEHNR, CDR2 FQNEAQ (reference sequence). CDR3 size: 16 residues. V was pared by 6 bases and J by 0 bases, with 4 bases of the junction left unmatched. CDR3 sequence: CASRSGTSGSSYEQYF. In DNA form, the CDR3 reads TGTGCCAGCAGGTCCGGGACTAGCGGGAGCTCCTACGAGCAGTACTTC.

This clonotype was seen a few times. This chain uses TRBV12-3 or TRBV12-4 with TRBJ2-7; D remains ambiguous. The V gene lost 8 bases and the J gene lost 3 bases, with 14 bases spanning the gap. CDR3 length: 13 amino acids. CDR3 residues: CASGRDTIYEQYF. The CDR3 coding sequence is TGTGCCAGCGGACGTGACACCATCTACGAGCAGTACTTC.

This clonotype came up many times. V is TRBV20-1 and J is TRBJ2-1; no clear D. The V end was cut by 6 bases, the J end by 8 bases, with 8 bases between. The V gene's germline CDR1 is DFQATT and CDR2 SNEGSKA (reference sequence). CDR3 length: 10 amino acids. CDR3 bases: TGCAGTGCCCTTTGGTATGAGCAGTTCTTC. Its translation: CSALWYEQFF.

This clonotype turned up a few times. This chain joins TRBV5-1 and TRBJ2-1; D unresolved. The V gene's germline CDR1 is SGHRS and CDR2 YFSETQ. This CDR3 has 11 amino acids. The V end was cut by 2 bases, the J end by 13 bases, with 10 bases between. The chain's CDR3 is CASSFGPGQFF. CDR3 in DNA: TGCGCCAGCAGCTTTGGACCCGGCCAGTTCTTC.

The chain has TRBV29-1 and TRBJ2-7; TRBD2 might be the D (5 bases). CDR1 is SQVTM and CDR2 is ANQGSEA in the germline V gene. This CDR3 has 16 residues. Trimming took off 6 bases at V and 4 bases at J, with 25 bases between the two ends. The CDR3 DNA reads as TGCAGCGTGAGAGGTTCTTCCCGAGGGCTAGTGTACGAGCAGTACTTC. Its translation: CSVRGSSRGLVYEQYF.

This clonotype appeared a few times. This rearrangement joins TRBV6-5 to TRBJ2-1; 7 positions match TRBD2. Germline-derived CDR1 and CDR2 are MNHEY and SVGAGI. The J segment lost 7 bases and the V segment lost 2 bases, leaving 8 bases of the junction unmatched. This CDR3 contains 15 residues. For the CDR3, the DNA is TGTGCCAGCAGTTACGTAGCGGGCGAGGGGAATGAGCAGTTCTTC. This codes for CASSYVAGEGNEQFF.

This chain links TRBV27 with TRBJ2-3; tentative D call: TRBD1 (6 bases). CDR3 length: 15 residues. Per the germline V gene, CDR1 is MNHEY and CDR2 is SMNVEV (reference sequence). Trimming left V 7 bases short and J 2 bases short, with 16 bases between. CDR3 sequence (DNA): TGTGCCAGCACCCAATCAGGGGTTCCCACAGATACGCAGTATTTT. Its translation is CASTQSGVPTDTQYF.

The rearrangement uses TRBV7-6 and TRBJ2-7; D is perhaps TRBD2 (5 bases). The CDR3 covers 12 residues. Between the trimmed V and J ends, which lost 5 bases and 6 bases, there was a span of 11 bases. The V gene's germline CDR1 is SGHVS and CDR2 FNYEAQ. The CDR3 protein is CASSPGVVEQYF. In DNA form, the CDR3 reads TGTGCCAGCAGCCCCGGGGTCGTCGAGCAGTACTTC.

The rearrangement links TRBV9 to TRBJ2-2; TRBD1 is a possible D gene (6 bases). The germline gives CDR1 SGDLS, CDR2 YYNGEE. This CDR3 contains 13 residues. The V end lost 0 bases, the J end lost 7 bases, and 7 bases lay between the germline ends. The CDR3 DNA sequence: TGTGCCAGCAGCGTAGAACAGGGCGGGGAGCTGTTTTTT. This codes for CASSVEQGGELFF.

This clonotype was detected a few times. This sequence joins TRBV5-5 and TRBJ2-2, with D possibly matching TRBD1 (6 bases). CDR3 length equals 15 residues. Germline loops: CDR1 SGHKS, CDR2 YYEKEE (reference sequence). V was shortened by 2 bases and J by 1 base, with 9 bases between the two germline ends. The CDR3 here is CASSLNRENTGELFF. CDR3 bases: TGTGCCAGCAGCTTAAACAGGGAGAACACCGGGGAGCTGTTTTTT.

There are a few counts of this clonotype. The rearrangement links TRBV7-8 to TRBJ2-7; D uncertain. Germline-derived CDR1 and CDR2 are SGHVS and FQNEAQ. Trimming took off 1 base at V and 9 bases at J, with 7 bases between the two ends. CDR3 size: 11 residues. Here the CDR3 DNA reads TGTGCCAGCAGCTTAGGCATCGCGCAGTACTTC. Translating gives CASSLGIAQYF.

The rearrangement uses TRBV5-6 and TRBJ1-4; unclear D gene. Germline loops: CDR1 SGHDT, CDR2 YYEEEE. V lost 4 bases and J lost 7, with 8 bases in between. This CDR3 contains 12 residues. The CDR3 sequence: CASSKGGEKLFF. The DNA of the CDR3 is TGTGCCAGCAGCAAGGGAGGTGAAAAACTGTTTTTT.

This clonotype has only a few counts. The rearrangement uses TRBV5-6 and TRBJ2-7; D gene ambiguous. Trimming pared 4 bases from V and 3 bases from J, leaving 14 bases between. This CDR3 spans 14 amino acids. Germline V gives CDR1 SGHDT, CDR2 YYEEEE. The CDR3 DNA reads as TGTGCCAGCAGCCCTGGTAGACCACTCTACGAGCAGTACTTC. This gives the protein CASSPGRPLYEQYF.

This clonotype was observed a few times. The J gene is TRBJ2-7, the V gene TRBV4-2, with D tentatively TRBD1 or TRBD2 (5 bases each). Between the trimmed V and J ends, which lost 3 bases and 1 base, there was a span of 13 bases. In germline, CDR1 is LGHNA, CDR2 YNFKEQ. The CDR3 extends over 15 amino acids. The CDR3 loop is CASSQSRGRSYEQYF. In DNA, the CDR3 is TGTGCCAGCAGCCAGTCACGGGGCCGGTCCTACGAGCAGTACTTC.